This T cell receptor beta chain came from a study of Tregs in tolerant kidney transplant recipients. Study observations and caveats: In tolerant patients, donor-specific Tregs outgrew total Tregs, suggesting antigen-driven expansion. The small number of patients limits these findings pending further validation.

Thawed PBMCs were FACS-sorted into unstimulated CD4+CD25+CD127- regulatory T cells, CD4+CD25- non-regulatory cells, CD4 and CD8 cells. Only in-frame clones appear in the TCRdb table, and some are missing; sequencing was by immunoSEQ multiplex PCR. The repertoire holds about 110,000 clones, with around 87% as singletons. V shed 7 bases and J 4 bases; nucleotides not matched to a gene: 9. Germline-derived CDR1 and CDR2 are MNHNS and SASEGT. This CDR3 is built from 15 residues. A remark on this clone: Its antigen is still unknown.

J is TRBJ1-4 and V is TRBV6-1, with TRBD1 matching over 7 bases. The sequence came from a human donor who received a combined kidney and bone marrow transplant. Sequenced here: CD4+ T cells from blood, sampled before the transplant. The CDR3 region is CASTSGTALNEKLFF. CDR3 DNA: TGTGCCAGCACCTCAGGGACAGCCCTTAATGAAAAACTGTTTTTT.